Presented here are 10 T cell receptor beta chains from one specimen sequenced in a study of T cell responses to AZD1222 COVID-19 vaccine. Sequencing used immunoSEQ multiplex PCR; TCRdb keeps in-frame clones, though not all of them. The sample lists 60,000 to 65,000 clones; around 83% were seen once. The specimen comprised peripheral blood, sampled on day 0 of AZD1222 vaccination. The receptors here all came from an adult in good health.

The CDR3 DNA is TGTGCCACCAGTGCATCGGACAGGGGGTTCACCACAGATACGCAGTATTTT. It encodes CATSASDRGFTTDTQYF. The rearrangement joins TRBV24-1 to TRBJ2-3, with TRBD1 matching 10 bases. The CDR3 spans 17 residues. The junction had 9 bases not matched to a gene; V was cut back by 5 bases and J by 2 bases. The V gene's germline CDR1 is KGHDR and CDR2 SFDVKD.

The V and J genes are TRBV27 and TRBJ2-1; weak D call: TRBD2 (7 bases). This CDR3 contains 15 residues. Germline V gene sequence: CDR1 MNHEY, CDR2 SMNVEV (reference sequence). The V end was cut by 8 bases, the J end by 3 bases, with 17 bases between. This chain's CDR3 is CASRLGAGVYNEQFF. The CDR3 coding sequence is TGTGCCAGCCGCCTGGGGGCGGGGGTCTACAATGAGCAGTTCTTC.

This rearrangement joins TRBV27 to TRBJ2-3, with no clear D. CDR3 length equals 12 residues. CDR1 is MNHEY, CDR2 SMNVEV, per germline (reference sequence). The V gene lost 4 bases and the J gene lost 7 bases, with 9 bases spanning the gap. CDR3 in DNA: TGTGCCAGCAGTTCGCTACGGAATACGCAGTATTTT. This encodes CASSSLRNTQYF.

This chain uses TRBV11-2 with TRBJ1-6; D is undetermined. V was clipped by 5 bases and J by 8 bases, with 10 bases between them. Germline values: CDR1 SGHAT, CDR2 FQNNGV. This CDR3 is built from 13 residues. CDR3 protein: CASSPDVDSPLHF. DNA for the CDR3: TGTGCCAGCAGCCCTGATGTGGATTCACCCCTCCACTTT. Complete variable domain (other parts from reference TRBV11-2 and TRBJ1-6): EAGVAQSPRYKIIEKRQSVAFWCNPISGHATLYWYQQILGQGPKLLIQFQNNGVVDDSQLPKDRFSAERLKGVDSTLKIQPAKLEDSAVYLCASSPDVDSPLHFGNGTRLTVT.

This chain joins TRBV11-2 and TRBJ2-1, with D possibly being TRBD2 (6 bases). V gave up 2 bases and J gave up 8 bases, with 19 bases separating them. The V gene's germline CDR1 is SGHAT and CDR2 FQNNGV. The CDR3 is made up of 16 amino acids. The CDR3 protein is CASSLWAGLGRDEQFF. The CDR3 nucleotides read TGTGCCAGCAGCTTATGGGCGGGGCTTGGCCGGGATGAGCAGTTCTTC.

Only a few counts were recorded for this clone. This sequence joins TRBV7-9 and TRBJ2-5; D call uncertain. Germline V CDR1 and CDR2: SEHNR, FQNEAQ (reference sequence). V gave up 5 bases and J gave up 2 bases, with 9 bases separating them. The CDR3 contains 13 residues. CDR3 sequence: CASSPILQETQYF. DNA of the CDR3: TGTGCCAGCAGCCCCATCCTTCAAGAGACCCAGTACTTC.

The rearrangement joins TRBV27 to TRBJ1-4; maybe TRBD1 (5 bases). In germline, CDR1 is MNHEY, CDR2 SMNVEV (reference sequence). Trimming cost V 6 bases and J 7 bases, with 15 bases left between them. This CDR3 is built from 14 residues. The CDR3 sequence is CASRRQGLTEKLFF. The CDR3 region has the DNA TGTGCCAGCAGAAGGCAGGGTTTAACTGAAAAACTGTTTTTT.

The chain couples TRBV27 to TRBJ1-5, with 11 bases matching TRBD1. CDR1 is MNHEY, CDR2 SMNVEV, per germline (reference sequence). The CDR3 spans 17 residues. The V segment lost 5 bases and the J segment 1 base; nucleotides outside the gene matches: 7. CDR3 amino acids: CASSHLDRGLSNQPQHF. DNA of the CDR3: TGTGCCAGCAGTCACTTGGACAGGGGGCTGAGCAATCAGCCCCAGCATTTT.

V gene TRBV5-4 combines with J gene TRBJ2-2; unclear D gene. The CDR3 has 15 residues. Trimming removed 0 bases from V and 3 bases from J, with 9 bases in between. From germline, CDR1 is SGHNT and CDR2 YYREEE (reference sequence). This CDR3 is CASSLDRRDTGELFF. Here the CDR3 DNA reads TGTGCCAGCAGCTTGGACCGACGTGACACCGGGGAGCTGTTTTTT.

The rearrangement joins TRBV19 to TRBJ1-1, with unresolved D. The germline gives CDR1 LNHDA, CDR2 SQIVND (reference sequence). Between the trimmed V and J ends, which lost 9 bases and 5 bases, there was a span of 25 bases. CDR3 size: 16 residues. The CDR3 DNA follows: TGTGCCAGAGGGTTGGCACCGCCATCTTTTAGGACTGAAGCTTTCTTT. It specifies CARGLAPPSFRTEAFF.